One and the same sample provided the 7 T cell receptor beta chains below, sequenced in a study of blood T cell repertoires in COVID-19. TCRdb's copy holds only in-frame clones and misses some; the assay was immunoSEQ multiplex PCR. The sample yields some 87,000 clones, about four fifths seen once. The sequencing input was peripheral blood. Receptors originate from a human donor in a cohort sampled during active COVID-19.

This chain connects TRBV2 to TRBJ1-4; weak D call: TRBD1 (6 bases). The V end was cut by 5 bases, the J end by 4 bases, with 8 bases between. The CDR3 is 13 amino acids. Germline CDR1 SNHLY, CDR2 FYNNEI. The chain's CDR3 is CASSYRVNEKLFF. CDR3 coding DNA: TGTGCCAGCAGTTACAGGGTTAATGAAAAACTGTTTTTT.

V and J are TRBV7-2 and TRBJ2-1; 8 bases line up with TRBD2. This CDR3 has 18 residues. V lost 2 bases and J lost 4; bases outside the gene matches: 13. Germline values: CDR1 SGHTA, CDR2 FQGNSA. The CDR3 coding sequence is TGTGCCAGCAGCTTACTCCCAATTAGCGGGACTCGTTACAATGAGCAGTTCTTC. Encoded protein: CASSLLPISGTRYNEQFF.

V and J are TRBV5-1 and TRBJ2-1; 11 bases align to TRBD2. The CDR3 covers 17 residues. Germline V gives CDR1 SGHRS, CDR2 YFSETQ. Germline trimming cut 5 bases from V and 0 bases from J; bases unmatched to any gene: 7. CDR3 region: CASRTSGGGSSYNEQFF. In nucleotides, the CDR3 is TGCGCCAGCAGAACTAGCGGGGGAGGTAGCTCCTACAATGAGCAGTTCTTC.

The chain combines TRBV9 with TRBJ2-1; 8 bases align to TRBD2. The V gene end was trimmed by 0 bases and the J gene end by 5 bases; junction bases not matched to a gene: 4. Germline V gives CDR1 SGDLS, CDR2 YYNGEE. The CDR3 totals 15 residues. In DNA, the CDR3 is TGTGCCAGCAGCGTAGGTAGCGGGGCTCACAATGAGCAGTTCTTC. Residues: CASSVGSGAHNEQFF.

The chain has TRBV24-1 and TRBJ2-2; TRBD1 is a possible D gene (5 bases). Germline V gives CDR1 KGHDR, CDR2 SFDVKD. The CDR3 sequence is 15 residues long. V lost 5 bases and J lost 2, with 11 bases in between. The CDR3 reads CATSVSDTNTGELFF. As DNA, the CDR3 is TGTGCCACCAGTGTCTCGGACACTAACACCGGGGAGCTGTTTTTT.

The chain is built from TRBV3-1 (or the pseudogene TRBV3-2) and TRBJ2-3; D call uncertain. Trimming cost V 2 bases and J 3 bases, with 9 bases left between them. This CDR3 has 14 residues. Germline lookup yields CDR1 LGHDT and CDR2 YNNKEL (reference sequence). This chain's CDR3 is CASSQIAGTDTQYF. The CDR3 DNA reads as TGTGCCAGCAGCCAAATAGCCGGGACAGATACGCAGTATTTT.

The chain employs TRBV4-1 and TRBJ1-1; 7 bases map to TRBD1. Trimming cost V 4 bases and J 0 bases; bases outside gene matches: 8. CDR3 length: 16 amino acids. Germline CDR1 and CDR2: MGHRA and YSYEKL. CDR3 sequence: CASSRASGQMNTEAFF. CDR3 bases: TGCGCCAGCAGCCGAGCTTCGGGACAGATGAACACTGAAGCTTTCTTT.